The clone carrying this T cell receptor beta chain showed up just a few times. Its matching antigen is unknown. The sample comes from a study of beta chain features in type 1 diabetes. Whole-study context: No age, gender or cell yield differences were seen between patients and healthy donors.

Each sorted population was over 98% pure. Trimming took 5 bases from V and 6 from J, leaving 14 bases between them. The CDR3 is made up of 13 amino acids. In germline, CDR1 is MDHEN, CDR2 SYDVKM. Study-wide results and caveats: Moderately but significantly shorter TCRB CDR3s were found in Type 1 diabetes patients in all four CD4+ subsets. PCR might show a preference for shorter templates, equally across patients and controls.

Expressed TCRB transcripts were sequenced because the isolated RNA had all been reverse transcribed beforehand. Assay used: immunoSEQ multiplex PCR; TCRdb lists only in-frame clones, some missing. The sample carries 120,000 or so clones, around 15% recorded once. V and J are TRBV28 and TRBJ2-7, with D unclear. The source of this sequence is a man in his late teens or twenties with type 1 diabetes. Source material: central memory CD4+ T cells from blood. CDR3: CASSASIKGEQYF. The DNA of the CDR3 is TGTGCCAGCAGTGCATCGATAAAGGGCGAGCAGTACTTC.